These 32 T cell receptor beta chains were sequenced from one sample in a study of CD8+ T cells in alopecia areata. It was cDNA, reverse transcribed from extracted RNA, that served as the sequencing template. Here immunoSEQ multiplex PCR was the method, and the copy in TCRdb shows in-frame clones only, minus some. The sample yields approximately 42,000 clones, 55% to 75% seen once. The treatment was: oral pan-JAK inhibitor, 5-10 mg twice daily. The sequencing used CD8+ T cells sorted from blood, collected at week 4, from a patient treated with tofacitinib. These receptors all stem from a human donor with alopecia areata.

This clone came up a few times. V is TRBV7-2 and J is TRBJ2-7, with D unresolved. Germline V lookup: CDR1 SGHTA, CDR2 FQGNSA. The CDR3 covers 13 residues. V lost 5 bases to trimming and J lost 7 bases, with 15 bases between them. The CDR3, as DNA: TGTGCCAGCAGCAACCGCCCGATCCCGGAGCAGTACTTC. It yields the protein CASSNRPIPEQYF.

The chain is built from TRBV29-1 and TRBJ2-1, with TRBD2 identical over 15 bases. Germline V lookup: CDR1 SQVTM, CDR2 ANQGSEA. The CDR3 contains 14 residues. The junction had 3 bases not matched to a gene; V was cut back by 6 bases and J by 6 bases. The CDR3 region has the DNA TGCAGCGTACGGACTAGCGGGGGGGCCAATGAGCAGTTCTTC. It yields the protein CSVRTSGGANEQFF.

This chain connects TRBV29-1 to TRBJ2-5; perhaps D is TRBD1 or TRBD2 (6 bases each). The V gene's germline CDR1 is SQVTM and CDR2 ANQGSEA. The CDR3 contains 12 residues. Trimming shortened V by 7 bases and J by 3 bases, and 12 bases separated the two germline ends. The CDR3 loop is CSGGAFEETQYF. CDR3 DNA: TGCAGCGGGGGGGCCTTTGAAGAGACCCAGTACTTC. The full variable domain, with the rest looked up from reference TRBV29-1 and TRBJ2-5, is SAVISQKPSRDICQRGTSLTIQCQVDSQVTMMFWYRQQPGQSLTLIATANQGSEATYESGFVIDKFPISRPNLTFSTLTVSNMSPEDSSIYLCSGGAFEETQYFGPGTRLLVL.

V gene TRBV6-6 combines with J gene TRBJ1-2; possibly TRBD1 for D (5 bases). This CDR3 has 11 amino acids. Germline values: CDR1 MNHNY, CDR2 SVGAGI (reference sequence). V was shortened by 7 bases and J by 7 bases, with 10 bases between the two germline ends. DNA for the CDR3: TGTGCCAGCATAGATGGGGGTGGCTACACCTTC. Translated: CASIDGGGYTF.

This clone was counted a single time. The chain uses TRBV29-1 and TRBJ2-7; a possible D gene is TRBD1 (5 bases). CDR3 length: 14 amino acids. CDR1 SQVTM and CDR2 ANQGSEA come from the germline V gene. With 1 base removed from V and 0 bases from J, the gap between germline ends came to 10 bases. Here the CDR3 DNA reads TGCAGCGTTGAAGGAGAAGACAGCTCCTACGAGCAGTACTTC. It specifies CSVEGEDSSYEQYF.

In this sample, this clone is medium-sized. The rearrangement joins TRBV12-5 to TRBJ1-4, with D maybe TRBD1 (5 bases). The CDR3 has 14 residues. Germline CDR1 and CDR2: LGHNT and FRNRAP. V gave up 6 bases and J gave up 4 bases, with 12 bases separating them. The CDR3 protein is CASGLWGNNEKLFF. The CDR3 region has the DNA TGTGCTAGTGGCCTATGGGGGAATAATGAAAAACTGTTTTTT.

CDR3 sequence reads: CATSRRENTEAFF. CDR3 nucleotide sequence: TGTGCCACCAGCAGACGGGAGAACACTGAAGCTTTCTTT. The chain joins TRBV15 to TRBJ1-1; D remains ambiguous. The CDR3 extends over 13 amino acids. Germline V CDR1 and CDR2: LNHNV, YYDKDF (reference sequence). The V end lost 2 bases, the J end lost 1 base, and 5 bases lay between the germline ends.

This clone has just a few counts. The CDR3 DNA is TGCAGCGGACAGACAGGGGACTATGGCTACACCTTC. Translation: CSGQTGDYGYTF. The V and J genes are TRBV29-1 and TRBJ1-2; 8 bases line up with TRBD1. Per the germline V gene, CDR1 is SQVTM and CDR2 is ANQGSEA. The CDR3 runs to 12 residues. V lost 7 bases and J lost 3; bases outside the gene matches: 4.

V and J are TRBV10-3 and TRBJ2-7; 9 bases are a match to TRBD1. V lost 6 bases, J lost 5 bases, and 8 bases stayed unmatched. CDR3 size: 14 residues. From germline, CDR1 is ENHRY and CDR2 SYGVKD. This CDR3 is CAISTGTGSDEQYF. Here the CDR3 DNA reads TGTGCCATCAGCACCGGGACAGGGAGCGACGAGCAGTACTTC.

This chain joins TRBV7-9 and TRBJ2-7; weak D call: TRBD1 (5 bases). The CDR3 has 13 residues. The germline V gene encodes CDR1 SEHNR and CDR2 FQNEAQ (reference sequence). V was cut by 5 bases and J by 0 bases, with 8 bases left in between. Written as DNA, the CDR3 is TGTGCCAGCAGCGCAGACAGCTCCTACGAGCAGTACTTC. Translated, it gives CASSADSSYEQYF.

The CDR3 loop reads CASSLASSTGWENIQYF. CDR3 nucleotide sequence: TGCGCCAGCAGCTTGGCATCCAGTACAGGGTGGGAAAACATTCAGTACTTC. This chain joins TRBV5-1 and TRBJ2-4; tentatively, D is TRBD1 (6 bases). V was clipped by 0 bases and J by 5 bases, with 18 bases between them. CDR3 size: 17 residues. In germline, CDR1 is SGHRS, CDR2 YFSETQ.

Written as DNA, the CDR3 is TGCAGCGTTGAACTGGGCAATGGCTACAATGAGCAGTTCTTC. Translation: CSVELGNGYNEQFF. This chain joins TRBV29-1 and TRBJ2-1; no firm D call. V was pared by 2 bases and J by 3 bases, with 11 bases between. This CDR3 is 14 amino acids long. Per the germline V gene, CDR1 is SQVTM and CDR2 is ANQGSEA.

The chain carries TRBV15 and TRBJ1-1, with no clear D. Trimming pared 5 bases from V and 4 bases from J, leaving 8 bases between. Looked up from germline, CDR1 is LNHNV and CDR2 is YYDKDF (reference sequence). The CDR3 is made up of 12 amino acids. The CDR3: CATSSPGTEAFF. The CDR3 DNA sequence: TGTGCCACCAGCTCGCCAGGCACTGAAGCTTTCTTT.

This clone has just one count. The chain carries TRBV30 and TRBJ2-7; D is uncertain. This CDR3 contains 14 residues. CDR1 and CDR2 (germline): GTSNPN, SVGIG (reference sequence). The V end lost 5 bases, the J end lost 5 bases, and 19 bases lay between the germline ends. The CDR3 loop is CAWGEPRGVDEQYF. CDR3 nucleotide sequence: TGTGCCTGGGGGGAACCCCGTGGGGTGGACGAGCAGTACTTC.

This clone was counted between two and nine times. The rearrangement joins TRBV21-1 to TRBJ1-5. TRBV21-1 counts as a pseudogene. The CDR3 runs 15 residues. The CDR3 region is CASSKVRVGNQPQHF. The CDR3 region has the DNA TGTGCCAGCAGCAAAGTTAGGGTAGGCAATCAGCCCCAGCATTTT.

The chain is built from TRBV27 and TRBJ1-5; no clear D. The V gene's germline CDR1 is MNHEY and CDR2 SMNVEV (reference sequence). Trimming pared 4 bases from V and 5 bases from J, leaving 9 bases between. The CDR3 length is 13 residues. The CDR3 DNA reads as TGTGCCAGCAGTTCGGGTACCGATCAGCCCCAGCATTTT. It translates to CASSSGTDQPQHF.

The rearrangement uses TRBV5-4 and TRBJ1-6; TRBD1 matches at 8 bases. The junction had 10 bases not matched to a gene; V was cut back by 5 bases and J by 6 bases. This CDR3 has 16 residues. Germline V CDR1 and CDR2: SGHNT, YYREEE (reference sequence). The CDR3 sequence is CASSSGGAGSNSPLHF. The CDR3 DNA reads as TGTGCCAGCAGTTCAGGGGGCGCTGGGAGTAATTCACCCCTCCACTTT.

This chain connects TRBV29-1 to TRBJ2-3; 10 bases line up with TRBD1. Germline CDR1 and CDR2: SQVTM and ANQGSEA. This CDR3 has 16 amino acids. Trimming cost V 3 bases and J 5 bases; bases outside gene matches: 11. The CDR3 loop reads CSVDARTGGFGDTQYF. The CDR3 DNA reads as TGCAGCGTTGACGCTAGGACAGGGGGATTTGGAGATACGCAGTATTTT.

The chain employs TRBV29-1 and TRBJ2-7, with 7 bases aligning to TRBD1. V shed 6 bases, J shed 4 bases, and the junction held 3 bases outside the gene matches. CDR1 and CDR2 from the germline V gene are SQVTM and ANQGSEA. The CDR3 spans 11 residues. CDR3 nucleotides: TGCAGCGTACAGGGGACATACGAGCAGTACTTC. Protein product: CSVQGTYEQYF.

DNA for the CDR3: TGTGCCAGCAGGGGACAGGGGCCCTACGAGCAGTACTTC. This gives the protein CASRGQGPYEQYF. The rearrangement uses TRBV27 and TRBJ2-7; 10 bases line up with TRBD1. Germline values: CDR1 MNHEY, CDR2 SMNVEV (reference sequence). With V trimmed by 6 bases and J by 2 bases, 1 base remained unmatched. This CDR3 region has 13 residues.

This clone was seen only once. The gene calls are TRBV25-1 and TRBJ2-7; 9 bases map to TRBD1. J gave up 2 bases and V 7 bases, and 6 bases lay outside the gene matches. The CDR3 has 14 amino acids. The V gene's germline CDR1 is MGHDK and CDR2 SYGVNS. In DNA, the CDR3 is TGTGCCAGCACCGGCCGGGACAGGGCCTACGAGCAGTACTTC. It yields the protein CASTGRDRAYEQYF.

CDR3 amino acids: CASSPGPREGYTF. Written as DNA, the CDR3 is TGTGCCAGCAGTCCGGGACCGAGGGAGGGCTACACCTTC. V and J are TRBV28 and TRBJ1-2; the D gene is possibly TRBD1 (5 bases). Between the trimmed V and J ends, which lost 5 bases and 8 bases, there was a span of 15 bases. The CDR3 has 13 residues. Germline V CDR1 and CDR2: MDHEN, SYDVKM.

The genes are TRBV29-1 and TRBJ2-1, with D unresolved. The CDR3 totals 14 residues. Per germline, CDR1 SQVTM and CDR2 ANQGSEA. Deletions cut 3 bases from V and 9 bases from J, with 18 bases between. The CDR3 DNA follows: TGCAGCGTTGATTCCACGGGCGAAATTGCTGAGCAGTTCTTC. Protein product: CSVDSTGEIAEQFF.

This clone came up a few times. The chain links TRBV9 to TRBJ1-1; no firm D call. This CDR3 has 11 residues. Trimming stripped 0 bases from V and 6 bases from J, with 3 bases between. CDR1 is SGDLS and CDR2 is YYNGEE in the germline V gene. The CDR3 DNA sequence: TGTGCCAGCAGCGTAGGCTCTGAAGCTTTCTTT. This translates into CASSVGSEAFF.

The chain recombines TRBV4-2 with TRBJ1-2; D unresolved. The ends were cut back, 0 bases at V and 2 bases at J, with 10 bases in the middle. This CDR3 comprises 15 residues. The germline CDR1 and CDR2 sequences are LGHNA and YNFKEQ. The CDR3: CASSQEGNRNYGYTF. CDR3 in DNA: TGTGCCAGCAGCCAAGAGGGGAACAGAAACTATGGCTACACCTTC.

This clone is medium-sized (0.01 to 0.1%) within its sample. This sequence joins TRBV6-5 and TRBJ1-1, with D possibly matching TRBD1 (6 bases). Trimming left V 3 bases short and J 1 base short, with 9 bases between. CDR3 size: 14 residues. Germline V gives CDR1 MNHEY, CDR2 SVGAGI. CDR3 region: CASSYGQRNTEAFF. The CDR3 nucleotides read TGTGCCAGCAGTTATGGACAGAGGAACACTGAAGCTTTCTTT.

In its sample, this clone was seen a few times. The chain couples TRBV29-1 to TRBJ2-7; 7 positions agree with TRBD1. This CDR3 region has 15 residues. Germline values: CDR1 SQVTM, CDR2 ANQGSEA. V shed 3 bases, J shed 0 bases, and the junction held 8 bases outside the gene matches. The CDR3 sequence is CSVDSRDSSSYEQYF. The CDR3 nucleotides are TGCAGCGTTGATTCTCGGGACAGTAGCTCCTACGAGCAGTACTTC.

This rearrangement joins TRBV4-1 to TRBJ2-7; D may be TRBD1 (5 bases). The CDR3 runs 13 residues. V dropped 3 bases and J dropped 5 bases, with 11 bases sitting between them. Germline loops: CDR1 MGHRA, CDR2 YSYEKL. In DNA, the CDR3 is TGCGCCAGCAGCCAGTCAATAGGGGACGAGCAGTACTTC. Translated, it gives CASSQSIGDEQYF.

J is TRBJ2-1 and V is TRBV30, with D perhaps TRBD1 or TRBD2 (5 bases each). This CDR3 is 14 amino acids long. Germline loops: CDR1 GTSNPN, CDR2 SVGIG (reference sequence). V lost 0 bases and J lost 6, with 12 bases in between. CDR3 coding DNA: TGTGCCTGGAGTGTACAAGTGGGGGTCAATGAGCAGTTCTTC. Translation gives CAWSVQVGVNEQFF.

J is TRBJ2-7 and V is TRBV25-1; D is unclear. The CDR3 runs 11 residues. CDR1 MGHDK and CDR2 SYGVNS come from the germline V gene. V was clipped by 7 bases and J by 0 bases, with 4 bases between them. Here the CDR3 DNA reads TGTGCCAGCACCCACTCCTACGAGCAGTACTTC. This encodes CASTHSYEQYF.

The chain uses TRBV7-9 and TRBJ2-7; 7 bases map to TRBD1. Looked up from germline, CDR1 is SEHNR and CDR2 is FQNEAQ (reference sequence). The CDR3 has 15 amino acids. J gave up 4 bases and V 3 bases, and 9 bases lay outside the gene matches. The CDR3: CASSLEQGRPYEQYF. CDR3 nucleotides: TGTGCCAGCAGCTTGGAACAGGGGCGCCCTTACGAGCAGTACTTC.

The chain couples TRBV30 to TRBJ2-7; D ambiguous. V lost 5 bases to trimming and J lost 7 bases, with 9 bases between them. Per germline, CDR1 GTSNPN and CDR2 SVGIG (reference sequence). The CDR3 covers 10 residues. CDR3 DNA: TGTGCCTGGTCAGGAAGGGAGCAGTACTTC. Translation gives CAWSGREQYF. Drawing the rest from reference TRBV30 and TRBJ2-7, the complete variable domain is SQTIHQWPATLVQPVGSPLSLECTVEGTSNPNLYWYRQAAGRGLQLLFYSVGIGQISSEVPQNLSASRPQDRQFILSSKKLLLSDSGFYLCAWSGREQYFGPGTRLTVT.